This T cell receptor (beta chain) was captured by sequencing in a study of T cells in Graves' hyperthyroidism and ophthalmopathy. Notes on the study in general: Separating ophthalmopathy from stable hyperthyroidism was achieved by a 13 V-J model.

Uncontrolled infection, other autoimmune disease, pregnancy or lactation disqualified patients from enrolment. Blood was obtained at the first hyperthyroidism diagnosis, which preceded any ophthalmopathy symptoms. Source material for PBMCs was less than 12 ml fresh peripheral blood. The CDR3 has 17 residues. Trimming took off 5 bases at V and 4 bases at J, with 22 bases between the two ends. Note on this clonotype: Antigen: not known.

What was amplified from RNA transcripts were TCR beta CDR3 regions. The HTBI primer set served for first-round RT-PCR of the TCR CDR3. TCRdb re-analysed the multiplex PCR reads in MiXCR, keeping a single row per CDR3 protein. The sample consists of under 300,000 distinct CDR3 sequences, about 15% of them appearing once. This TCR was recovered from a woman between 45 and 65 years old with Graves' hyperthyroidism that later progressed to Graves' ophthalmopathy. The sample taken for sequencing was blood. The J gene is TRBJ2-3, the V gene TRBV12-3 or TRBV12-4; D tentatively fits TRBD1 or TRBD2 (7 bases each). As DNA, the CDR3 is TGTGCCAGCAGTGAAGCCTCCGGGGGGACAGCGGCAGATACGCAGTATTTT. Translating it yields CASSEASGGTAADTQYF.